The 30 T cell receptor beta chains below were found in one sample sequenced in a study of cytomegalovirus exposure and HLA in healthy donors. PCR used 60 Vbeta primers and 13 Jbeta primers. Sequencing was performed with immunoSEQ multiplex PCR; in TCRdb, only in-frame clones are kept and a portion is missing. The sample has 150,000 to 200,000 clones; around four fifths are singletons. What was sequenced was PBMCs. The receptors were sampled from a female donor in good health and CMV-seronegative.

The genes are TRBV5-1 and TRBJ2-1; 10 nucleotides line up with TRBD2. V lost 2 bases, J lost 7 bases, and 6 bases stayed unmatched. Germline loops: CDR1 SGHRS, CDR2 YFSETQ. This CDR3 has 15 amino acids. This chain's CDR3 is CASSFALAGVNEQFF. The CDR3 coding sequence is TGCGCCAGCAGCTTTGCGCTAGCGGGGGTAAATGAGCAGTTCTTC. The variable domain in full, with the rest retrieved from reference TRBV5-1 and TRBJ2-1, is KAGVTQTPRYLIKTRGQQVTLSCSPISGHRSVSWYQQTPGQGLQFLFEYFSETQRNKGNFPGRFSGRQFSNSRSEMNVSTLELGDSALYLCASSFALAGVNEQFFGPGTRLTVL.

The chain recombines TRBV7-9 with TRBJ2-6, with D uncertain. Deletions cut 4 bases from V and 0 bases from J, with 10 bases between. Germline assignment: CDR1 SEHNR and CDR2 FQNEAQ (reference sequence). The CDR3 has 16 residues. The CDR3 sequence is CASSWAGGSGANVLTF. For the CDR3, the DNA is TGTGCCAGCAGCTGGGCAGGTGGCTCTGGGGCCAACGTCCTGACTTTC.

V gene TRBV5-1 combines with J gene TRBJ1-2; D not certain. With 3 bases removed from V and 5 bases from J, the gap between germline ends came to 11 bases. In germline, CDR1 is SGHRS, CDR2 YFSETQ. The CDR3 covers 13 residues. DNA of the CDR3: TGCGCCAGCAGCTCTGCGCCGACATATGGCTACACCTTC. It encodes CASSSAPTYGYTF.

The chain carries TRBV5-1 and TRBJ2-7, with 7 bases matching TRBD2. Germline V gene sequence: CDR1 SGHRS, CDR2 YFSETQ. The CDR3 runs 16 residues. V gave up 0 bases and J gave up 4 bases; unmatched junction bases: 10. The CDR3, as DNA: TGCGCCAGCAGCTTGGACTCGGGGCGGGGGATTTACGAGCAGTACTTC. Residues: CASSLDSGRGIYEQYF. Full variable domain (rest looked up from reference TRBV5-1 and TRBJ2-7): KAGVTQTPRYLIKTRGQQVTLSCSPISGHRSVSWYQQTPGQGLQFLFEYFSETQRNKGNFPGRFSGRQFSNSRSEMNVSTLELGDSALYLCASSLDSGRGIYEQYFGPGTRLTVT.

A single count supports this clone. This chain connects TRBV5-1 to TRBJ2-5; 9 bases align to TRBD1. J gave up 4 bases and V 5 bases, and 12 bases lay outside the gene matches. Germline lookup yields CDR1 SGHRS and CDR2 YFSETQ. CDR3 length equals 16 residues. CDR3 nucleotide sequence: TGCGCCAGCAGGGAGTCCGGGACAGGGACTCGAGAGACCCAGTACTTC. Its translation is CASRESGTGTRETQYF.

In its sample, this clone was seen a few times. This sequence joins TRBV6-5 and TRBJ1-2; D is possibly TRBD1 (5 bases). The CDR3 consists of 11 residues. Trimming shortened V by 2 bases and J by 7 bases, and 5 bases separated the two germline ends. Germline V gene data show CDR1 as MNHEY and CDR2 as SVGAGI. The CDR3: CASSYRGGYTF. The CDR3 DNA is TGTGCCAGCAGTTACAGGGGTGGCTACACCTTC.

This rearrangement joins TRBV5-1 to TRBJ2-2, with TRBD2 matching over 7 bases. J lost 4 bases, V lost 7 bases, and 16 bases had no gene match. Germline lookup yields CDR1 SGHRS and CDR2 YFSETQ. The CDR3 runs to 17 residues. In nucleotides, the CDR3 is TGCGCCAGCTCTTCCGCAGACGGGGGGACCATCACCGGGGAGCTGTTTTTT. Its protein is CASSSADGGTITGELFF.

This clone has just a few counts. This rearrangement joins TRBV7-6 to TRBJ2-1, with 13 bases that match TRBD2. Looked up from germline, CDR1 is SGHVS and CDR2 is FNYEAQ. The CDR3 consists of 13 residues. J was trimmed by 9 bases and V by 8 bases; bases with no gene match: 4. The CDR3 loop is CASWTSGRSEQFF. The CDR3 DNA reads TGTGCCAGCTGGACTAGCGGGAGAAGTGAGCAGTTCTTC. Full variable domain (missing parts from reference TRBV7-6 and TRBJ2-1): GAGVSQSPRYKVTKRGQDVALRCDPISGHVSLYWYRQALGQGPEFLTYFNYEAQQDKSGLPNDRFSAERPEGSISTLTIQRTEQRDSAMYRCASWTSGRSEQFFGPGTRLTVL.

The V call is TRBV5-6, the J call TRBJ1-1; no reliable D call. The V gene's germline CDR1 is SGHDT and CDR2 YYEEEE. V lost 1 base and J 6 bases, leaving 13 bases between the germline ends. CDR3 size: 14 residues. The CDR3 is CASSLPHAYAEAFF. The CDR3 coding sequence is TGTGCCAGCAGCTTGCCGCACGCGTACGCTGAAGCTTTCTTT.

The chain links TRBV5-1 to TRBJ1-2; 10 bases line up with TRBD1. The CDR3 has 16 amino acids. Germline V gene lookup returns CDR1 SGHRS and CDR2 YFSETQ. V was pared by 4 bases and J by 1 base, with 7 bases of the junction left unmatched. The CDR3 DNA sequence: TGCGCCAGCAGCCCAGGACAGGGGGGAGGTAACTATGGCTACACCTTC. Its protein is CASSPGQGGGNYGYTF.

This chain joins TRBV4-1 and TRBJ1-3; D not resolved. Trimming removed 3 bases from V and 4 bases from J, with 4 bases in between. The CDR3 runs 12 residues. Germline-derived CDR1 and CDR2 are MGHRA and YSYEKL. CDR3 nucleotides: TGCGCCAGCAGCCAGCGCGGAAACACCATATATTTT. Its protein product is CASSQRGNTIYF.

This clone has just a few counts. This chain uses TRBV30 with TRBJ2-6; 7 nucleotides align to TRBD1. Germline CDR1 GTSNPN, CDR2 SVGIG (reference sequence). This CDR3 contains 15 residues. V was pared by 5 bases and J by 0 bases, with 4 bases of the junction left unmatched. CDR3 sequence (DNA): TGTGCCTGGGGACAGGAAAGCTCTGGGGCCAACGTCCTGACTTTC. As protein: CAWGQESSGANVLTF.

The rearrangement uses TRBV7-8 and TRBJ2-1; 9 bases agree with TRBD2. Germline V gene sequence: CDR1 SGHVS, CDR2 FQNEAQ. The CDR3 is made up of 16 amino acids. V shed 5 bases and J 4 bases; nucleotides not matched to a gene: 9. Here the CDR3 DNA reads TGTGCCAGCAGCCCGGGAGCGGGAGGCGTTTACAATGAGCAGTTCTTC. Translated: CASSPGAGGVYNEQFF.

The gene calls are TRBV5-1 and TRBJ1-1, with TRBD1 identical over 7 bases. The V segment lost 4 bases and the J segment 4 bases; nucleotides outside the gene matches: 10. CDR3 length: 15 residues. CDR1 and CDR2 (germline): SGHRS, YFSETQ. The DNA of the CDR3 is TGCGCCAGCAGCGAAAGACAGGGAGGAGGCACTGAAGCTTTCTTT. Protein product: CASSERQGGGTEAFF.

This chain links TRBV29-1 with TRBJ2-5, with 7 bases lining up with TRBD1. CDR1 and CDR2 from the germline V gene are SQVTM and ANQGSEA. The ends lost 6 bases at V and 1 base at J; junction bases unmatched: 14. The CDR3 has 16 amino acids. CDR3 sequence reads: CSVQPAGRGIQETQYF. CDR3 bases: TGCAGCGTCCAACCCGCGGGCAGGGGGATCCAAGAGACCCAGTACTTC. The full variable domain, completed using reference TRBV29-1 and TRBJ2-5, is SAVISQKPSRDICQRGTSLTIQCQVDSQVTMMFWYRQQPGQSLTLIATANQGSEATYESGFVIDKFPISRPNLTFSTLTVSNMSPEDSSIYLCSVQPAGRGIQETQYFGPGTRLLVL.

The V call is TRBV30, the J call TRBJ2-2; the D gene is possibly TRBD2 (6 bases). The CDR3 has 11 residues. Germline V gene data show CDR1 as GTSNPN and CDR2 as SVGIG (reference sequence). For the CDR3, the DNA is TGTGCTGTCTGGAGGGCCGGGGAGCTGTTTTTT. It yields the protein CAVWRAGELFF. The full variable domain, completed using reference TRBV30 and TRBJ2-2, is SQTIHQWPATLVQPVGSPLSLECTVEGTSNPNLYWYRQAAGRGLQLLFYSVGIGQISSEVPQNLSASRPQDRQFILSSKKLLLSDSGFYLCAVWRAGELFFGEGSRLTVL.

This clone came up a few times. The V and J genes are TRBV2 and TRBJ1-3; tentative D call: TRBD1 (5 bases). CDR1 SNHLY and CDR2 FYNNEI come from the germline V gene. The CDR3 runs 16 residues. The V gene lost 5 bases and the J gene lost 1 base, with 15 bases spanning the gap. The CDR3 nucleotides read TGTGCCAGCAGTTTTCAGGGTCCTCAGTCTGGAAACACCATATATTTT. Its protein is CASSFQGPQSGNTIYF.

This chain uses TRBV7-3 with TRBJ2-5; 11 nucleotides match TRBD2. The J call may be wrong; the DNA end is better matched by TRBJ2-7. CDR3 length: 15 amino acids. CDR1 and CDR2 from the germline V gene are SGHTA and FQGTGA. The CDR3 protein is CASSILAGDHYEQYF. In nucleotides, the CDR3 is TGTGCCAGCAGCATACTAGCGGGGGACCACTACGAGCAGTACTTC.

J is TRBJ1-2 and V is TRBV5-6; tentatively, D is TRBD1 (6 bases). Trimming removed 5 bases at V and 3 bases at J, with 20 bases between. The CDR3 spans 16 residues. Germline CDR1 is SGHDT and CDR2 is YYEEEE. CDR3 amino acids: CASRYRQAPMDYGYTF. Written as DNA, the CDR3 is TGTGCCAGCAGGTACAGACAGGCCCCCATGGACTATGGCTACACCTTC.

For this clone: The junction departs from germline at one end; a sequencing error may be responsible. This chain uses TRBV27 with TRBJ1-5, with TRBD1 as a possible D gene (5 bases). CDR1 and CDR2 (germline): MNHEY, SMNVEV (reference sequence). This CDR3 is 16 amino acids long. The CDR3 reads CASSLSGSGWHQPQHF. The CDR3 DNA follows: TGTGCTAGCAGTTTATCGGGCTCAGGGTGGCATCAGCCCCAGCATTTT.

V is TRBV6-1 and J is TRBJ1-5; D not resolved. V was shortened by 10 bases and J by 2 bases, with 9 bases between the two germline ends. The CDR3 has 12 residues. Germline loops: CDR1 MNHNS, CDR2 SASEGT. CDR3 bases: TGTGCCACCCGGAGGGGCAATCAGCCCCAGCATTTT. Its protein product is CATRRGNQPQHF.

The rearrangement uses TRBV7-2 and TRBJ2-7; 9 positions match TRBD2. Unmatched junction bases numbered 7, after V lost 2 bases and J lost 2 bases. The CDR3 consists of 16 residues. Per germline, CDR1 SGHTA and CDR2 FQGNSA. DNA of the CDR3: TGTGCCAGCAGCTTAAATGTAGCGGGAGCCCCCTACGAGCAGTACTTC. This encodes CASSLNVAGAPYEQYF.

The CDR3 DNA reads as TGCGCCAGCAGCCACCCGGGACTATTCACCGGGGAGCTGTTTTTT. Translating gives CASSHPGLFTGELFF. This sequence joins TRBV4-1 and TRBJ2-2; 7 nucleotides align to TRBD2. Germline CDR1 MGHRA, CDR2 YSYEKL. The CDR3 is 15 residues long. The ends lost 3 bases at V and 4 bases at J; junction bases unmatched: 5.

This chain uses TRBV6-5 with TRBJ2-5; 7 bases align to TRBD1. TRBJ2-7 explains the end of the DNA better; the J call may be wrong. Germline lookup yields CDR1 MNHEY and CDR2 SVGAGI. The CDR3 length is 16 residues. This chain's CDR3 is CASSYSPGTESYEQYF. The CDR3 bases are TGTGCCAGCAGTTACTCGCCCGGGACAGAATCCTACGAGCAGTACTTC.

The chain joins TRBV30 to TRBJ1-3; D call uncertain. Germline V gene data show CDR1 as GTSNPN and CDR2 as SVGIG (reference sequence). V gave up 5 bases and J gave up 4 bases, with 18 bases separating them. This CDR3 region has 15 residues. The CDR3 DNA follows: TGTGCCTGGGGAGGCGGACCTCTGGGGGGAAACACCATATATTTT. It encodes CAWGGGPLGGNTIYF.

The V gene is TRBV4-1, the J gene TRBJ1-2; no reliable D call. Deletions cut 0 bases from V and 1 base from J, with 9 bases between. CDR1 is MGHRA, CDR2 YSYEKL, per germline. The length of the CDR3 is 15 residues. The CDR3 nucleotides are TGCGCCAGCAGCCAAGAGAGAGGCGATAACTATGGCTACACCTTC. Translated: CASSQERGDNYGYTF.

The rearrangement links TRBV7-3 to TRBJ2-7; 8 nucleotides line up with TRBD1. The CDR3 is made up of 14 amino acids. CDR1 and CDR2 (germline): SGHTA, FQGTGA. V trimming: 5 bases; J trimming: 2 bases; junction bases outside the gene matches: 5. CDR3 sequence reads: CASSPDRGAYEQYF. CDR3 bases: TGTGCCAGCAGCCCCGACAGGGGCGCCTACGAGCAGTACTTC.

The CDR3 loop reads CASTGYNEQFF. The CDR3 DNA is TGTGCCAGTACCGGTTACAATGAGCAGTTCTTC. The rearrangement joins TRBV6-6 to TRBJ2-1; D not resolved. The CDR3 runs to 11 residues. Trimming left V 9 bases short and J 4 bases short, with 7 bases between. Germline V gives CDR1 MNHNY, CDR2 SVGAGI (reference sequence).

This chain connects TRBV27 to TRBJ2-3, with 13 bases aligning to TRBD2. V lost 6 bases to trimming and J lost 2 bases; unmatched junction nucleotides: 8. Germline V gene sequence: CDR1 MNHEY, CDR2 SMNVEV (reference sequence). CDR3 size: 17 residues. CDR3 residues: CASSLGLAGDYTDTQYF. Written as DNA, the CDR3 is TGTGCCAGCAGCCTTGGACTAGCGGGGGACTACACAGATACGCAGTATTTT.

The V call is TRBV6-6, the J call TRBJ2-1; D might be TRBD1 (6 bases). Trimming cost V 10 bases and J 5 bases, with 15 bases left between them. This CDR3 comprises 13 residues. Germline CDR1 is MNHNY and CDR2 is SVGAGI (reference sequence). In DNA form, the CDR3 reads TGTGCCACCCGGACAGCTGAAAACAATGAGCAGTTCTTC. This codes for CATRTAENNEQFF.